The clone carrying this T cell receptor (beta chain) was counted only a few times. In building TCR beta libraries, iRepertoire HTBI primers were used together with Arm-PCR of CDR3 regions. TCRdb redid the calling of the multiplex PCR reads with MiXCR, one entry per CDR3 protein. The repertoire consists of about 470,000 distinct CDR3 sequences, with less than 25% occurring once and the leading ten covering about 7.8%. This sample is part of a study of regulatory T cells in long-lasting Graves disease. CDR3 length equals 15 residues. The V gene lost 5 bases and the J gene lost 3 bases, with 17 bases spanning the gap. Germline V gene sequence: CDR1 SEHNR, CDR2 FQNEAQ (reference sequence). Time point denoted: persistent/refractory GD, antithyroid drugs over 5 years with positive TRAb. Scientists built the TCR library using RNA that was extracted from PBMCs. Patients came from an endocrinology department in Xi'an, China.

This chain joins TRBV7-9 and TRBJ2-7; D is tentatively TRBD1 or TRBD2 (6 bases each). The specimen comprised peripheral blood mononuclear cells (PBMCs), sampled when the disease was refractory, from a patient treated with antithyroid drugs. The origin of this receptor is a female donor with Graves disease. This chain's CDR3 is CASSGGGLGLYEQYF. For the CDR3, the DNA is TGTGCCAGCAGCGGAGGGGGATTGGGTCTCTACGAGCAGTACTTC.